The 5 T cell receptor beta chains below all came from one sample that was sequenced in a study of T-cell reconstitution after alpha-beta-depleted transplantation in children. Preparing the TCRbeta library involved the use of unique molecular identifiers. TCRdb re-derived calls from the PCR reads in MiXCR, one entry per CDR3 protein. The sample contains about 250,000 distinct CDR3 sequences, under 30% of which appear only once. Source: PBMCs, mostly from graft donor cells, taken 360 days after TCRalphabeta/CD19-depleted stem cell transplant. These receptor sequences come from a female patient aged 2 to 10 who had a stem cell transplant for congenital amegakaryocytic thrombocytopenia, so the T cells may come from the graft donor.

Only a few counts were recorded for this clonotype. This chain connects TRBV10-3 to TRBJ1-3; possible D gene TRBD1, 5 bases. Per germline, CDR1 ENHRY and CDR2 SYGVKD. The CDR3 has 12 amino acids. The CDR3 DNA sequence: TGTGCATCAGGGAGAGAAGGAAACACCATATATTTT. This codes for CASGREGNTIYF.

The genes are TRBV4-1 and TRBJ2-1; D is ambiguous. This CDR3 is built from 13 residues. CDR1 and CDR2 from the germline V gene are MGHRA and YSYEKL. V gave up 3 bases and J gave up 5 bases, with 8 bases separating them. The CDR3 is CASSQLLNNEQFF. The CDR3 DNA is TGCGCCAGCAGCCAGCTGCTCAACAATGAGCAGTTCTTC.

This clonotype has just a few counts. The chain links TRBV7-8 to TRBJ1-2; possibly TRBD1 for D (5 bases). Trimming took off 1 base at V and 4 bases at J, with 13 bases between the two ends. CDR3 length equals 15 residues. Per germline, CDR1 SGHVS and CDR2 FQNEAQ. In DNA form, the CDR3 reads TGTGCCAGCAGCTTAGAAGCGGGGCCGTTCTATGGCTACACCTTC. Translation: CASSLEAGPFYGYTF.

This clonotype was seen many times. This chain links TRBV11-2 with TRBJ1-1; D may be TRBD1 (5 bases). The V gene's germline CDR1 is SGHAT and CDR2 FQNNGV. V was cut by 0 bases and J by 7 bases, with 12 bases left in between. This CDR3 has 14 residues. The CDR3 protein is CASSLDRVYGEAFF. In nucleotides, the CDR3 is TGTGCCAGCAGCTTAGACAGGGTGTATGGTGAAGCTTTCTTT.

There are many counts of this clonotype. The CDR3 bases are TGCGCCAGCAGCTTGGCCAGTGGGGCCACTGAAGCTTTCTTT. Amino acids: CASSLASGATEAFF. The rearrangement uses TRBV5-1 and TRBJ1-1; D possibly corresponds to TRBD1 (5 bases). The CDR3 covers 14 residues. V was clipped by 0 bases and J by 4 bases, with 10 bases between them. The germline V gene has CDR1 SGHRS and CDR2 YFSETQ.